This TCR beta chain was identified in a study of T cells in Graves' hyperthyroidism and ophthalmopathy. Looked up from germline, CDR1 is SQVTM and CDR2 is ANQGSEA. V was clipped by 4 bases and J by 6 bases, with 15 bases between them. The CDR3 has 14 residues. Researchers took RNA transcripts and amplified the TCR beta CDR3 regions from them. TCR CDR3 regions were first amplified by RT-PCR with HTBI primers. Each CDR3 protein gets one entry after TCRdb re-called the multiplex PCR reads with MiXCR. The profile covers 560,000 or so distinct CDR3 sequences, with roughly 50% appearing a single time and 8.2% taken by the ten largest. This clonotype was counted only a few times.

Sequencing was performed on peripheral blood or thyroid tissue (not recorded which). The clonotype comes from a woman between 18 and 29 years old with Graves' hyperthyroidism. The chain employs TRBV29-1 and TRBJ2-2; weak D call: TRBD1 (6 bases). CDR3 loop: CSVVRDNYAGELFF. CDR3 coding DNA: TGCAGCGTTGTTAGGGACAACTACGCCGGGGAGCTGTTTTTT.